Listed here are 4 T cell receptor beta chains from one sample, sequenced in a study of shared clonotypes between healthy human individuals. Using immunoSEQ multiplex PCR, the repertoire was profiled, and TCRdb retains in-frame clones only, with some absent. Here the sample spans about 1.5 million clones, over 95% being singletons. Sequenced: naive CD4+ T cells sorted from blood. Subset here: CD45RA+ positively selected. These TCRs come from a man aged 30 to 39 in good health.

The chain combines TRBV6-5 with TRBJ2-2; D unclear. The CDR3 extends over 15 amino acids. With 7 bases removed from V and 5 bases from J, the gap between germline ends came to 17 bases. Per germline, CDR1 MNHEY and CDR2 SVGAGI. CDR3 in amino acids: CASINRSSPTGELFF. CDR3 nucleotide sequence: TGTGCCAGCATTAATAGGAGTTCACCAACCGGGGAGCTGTTTTTT.

In regard to this clone: The sample contains more than one DNA sequence encoding this CDR3. This chain joins TRBV19 and TRBJ2-1, with 8 positions matching TRBD2. The CDR3 runs to 13 residues. J was trimmed by 7 bases and V by 6 bases; bases with no gene match: 5. Germline loops: CDR1 LNHDA, CDR2 SQIVND (reference sequence). CDR3 loop: CASSPGGPNEQFF. CDR3 DNA: TGTGCCAGTAGCCCGGGAGGGCCGAATGAGCAGTTCTTC.

The V call is TRBV5-5, the J call TRBJ1-5; D gene uncertain. Per the germline V gene, CDR1 is SGHKS and CDR2 is YYEKEE (reference sequence). The CDR3 runs to 14 residues. Trimming shortened V by 1 base and J by 2 bases, and 7 bases separated the two germline ends. The DNA for the CDR3 is TGTGCCAGCAGCTTGCTTGGGGGCAATCAGCCCCAGCATTTT. Protein sequence: CASSLLGGNQPQHF.

This chain uses TRBV15 with TRBJ1-3, with D unresolved. CDR1 is LNHNV, CDR2 YYDKDF, per germline (reference sequence). Trimming took off 0 bases at V and 0 bases at J, with 6 bases between the two ends. The CDR3 is 15 residues long. Here the CDR3 DNA reads TGTGCCACCAGCAGAGAGCCGTACTCTGGAAACACCATATATTTT. As protein: CATSREPYSGNTIYF.